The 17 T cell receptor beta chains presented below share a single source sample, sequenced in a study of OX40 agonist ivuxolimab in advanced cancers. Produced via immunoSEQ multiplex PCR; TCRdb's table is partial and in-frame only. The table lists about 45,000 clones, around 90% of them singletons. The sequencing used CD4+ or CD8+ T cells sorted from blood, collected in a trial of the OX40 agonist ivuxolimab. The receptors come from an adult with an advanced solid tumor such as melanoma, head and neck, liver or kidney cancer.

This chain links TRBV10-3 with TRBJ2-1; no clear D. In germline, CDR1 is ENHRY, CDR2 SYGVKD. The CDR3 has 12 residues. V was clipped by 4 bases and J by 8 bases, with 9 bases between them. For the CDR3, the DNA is TGTGCCATCAGTGGGCCAGGCGATGAGCAGTTCTTC. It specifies CAISGPGDEQFF.

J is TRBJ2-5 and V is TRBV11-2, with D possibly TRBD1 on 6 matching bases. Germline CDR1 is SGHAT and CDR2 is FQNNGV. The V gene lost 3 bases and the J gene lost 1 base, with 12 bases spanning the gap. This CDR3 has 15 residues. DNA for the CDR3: TGTGCCAGCAGCTTTGGGGGCGGTCTCCAAGAGACCCAGTACTTC. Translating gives CASSFGGGLQETQYF.

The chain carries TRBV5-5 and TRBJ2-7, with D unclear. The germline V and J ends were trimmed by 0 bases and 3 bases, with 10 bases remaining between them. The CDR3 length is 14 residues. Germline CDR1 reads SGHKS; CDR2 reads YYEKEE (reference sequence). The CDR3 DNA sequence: TGTGCCAGCAGCTTGGGTTCAGGAAACTACGAGCAGTACTTC. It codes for CASSLGSGNYEQYF.

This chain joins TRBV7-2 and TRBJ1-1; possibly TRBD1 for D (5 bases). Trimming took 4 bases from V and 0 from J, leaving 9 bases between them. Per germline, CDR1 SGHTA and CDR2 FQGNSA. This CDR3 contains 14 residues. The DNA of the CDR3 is TGTGCCAGCAGCTCCGACAGCATGAACACTGAAGCTTTCTTT. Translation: CASSSDSMNTEAFF. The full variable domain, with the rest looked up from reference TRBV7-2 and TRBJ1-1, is GAGVSQSPSNKVTEKGKDVELRCDPISGHTALYWYRQSLGQGLEFLIYFQGNSAPDKSGLPSDRFSAERTGGSVSTLTIQRTQQEDSAVYLCASSSDSMNTEAFFGQGTRLTVV.

As DNA, the CDR3 is TGTGCCAGCAGCGCGTGGGGGACTGGAAACACCATATATTTT. Translating it yields CASSAWGTGNTIYF. The chain couples TRBV9 to TRBJ1-3; the D gene is possibly TRBD1 (5 bases). V was cut by 3 bases and J by 2 bases, with 9 bases left in between. The germline V gene encodes CDR1 SGDLS and CDR2 YYNGEE. This CDR3 is 14 amino acids long.

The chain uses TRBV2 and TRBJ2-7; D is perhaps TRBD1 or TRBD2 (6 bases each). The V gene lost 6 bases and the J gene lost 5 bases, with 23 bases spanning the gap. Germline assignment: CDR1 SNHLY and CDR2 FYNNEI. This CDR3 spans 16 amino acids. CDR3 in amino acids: CASRIIQAPRGDEQYF. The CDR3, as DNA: TGTGCCAGCAGGATAATACAGGCGCCGAGGGGGGACGAGCAGTACTTC. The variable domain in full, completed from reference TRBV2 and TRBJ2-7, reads EPEVTQTPSHQVTQMGQEVILRCVPISNHLYFYWYRQILGQKVEFLVSFYNNEISEKSEIFDDQFSVERPDGSNFTLKIRSTKLEDSAMYFCASRIIQAPRGDEQYFGPGTRLTVT.

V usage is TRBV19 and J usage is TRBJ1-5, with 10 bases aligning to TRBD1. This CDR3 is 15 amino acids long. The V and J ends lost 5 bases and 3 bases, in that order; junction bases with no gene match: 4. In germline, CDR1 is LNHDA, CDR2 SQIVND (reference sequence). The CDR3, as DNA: TGTGCCAGTAGTGACAGGGGGCTCGACAATCAGCCCCAGCATTTT. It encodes CASSDRGLDNQPQHF.

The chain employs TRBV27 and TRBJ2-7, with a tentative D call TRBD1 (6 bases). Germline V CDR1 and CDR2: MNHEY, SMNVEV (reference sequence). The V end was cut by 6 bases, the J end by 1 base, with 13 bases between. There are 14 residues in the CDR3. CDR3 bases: TGTGCCAGCAGCCACGGACAGAGTTCCTACGAGCAGTACTTC. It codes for CASSHGQSSYEQYF.

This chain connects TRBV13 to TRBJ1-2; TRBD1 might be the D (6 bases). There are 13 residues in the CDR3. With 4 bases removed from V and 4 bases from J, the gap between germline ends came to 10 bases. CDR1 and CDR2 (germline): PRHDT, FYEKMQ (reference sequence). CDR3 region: CASSSGTLYGYTF. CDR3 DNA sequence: TGTGCCAGCAGCTCCGGGACACTCTATGGCTACACCTTC. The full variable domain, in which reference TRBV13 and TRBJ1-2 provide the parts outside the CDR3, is AAGVIQSPRHLIKEKRETATLKCYPIPRHDTVYWYQQGPGQDPQFLISFYEKMQSDKGSIPDRFSAQQFSDYHSELNMSSLELGDSALYFCASSSGTLYGYTFGSGTRLTVV.

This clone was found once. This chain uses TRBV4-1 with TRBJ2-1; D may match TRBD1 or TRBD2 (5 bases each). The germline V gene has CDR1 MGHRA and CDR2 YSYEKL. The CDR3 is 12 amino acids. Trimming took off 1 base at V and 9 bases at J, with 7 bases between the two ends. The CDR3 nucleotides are TGCGCCAGCAGCCAAGCTGGGGGTGAGCAGTTCTTC. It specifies CASSQAGGEQFF.

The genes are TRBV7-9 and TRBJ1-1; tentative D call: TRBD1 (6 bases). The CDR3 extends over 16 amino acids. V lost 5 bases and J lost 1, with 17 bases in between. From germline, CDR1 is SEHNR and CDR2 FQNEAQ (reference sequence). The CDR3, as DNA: TGTGCCAGCAGCCCGCTGATGGGGGGGGCGAACACTGAAGCTTTCTTT. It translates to CASSPLMGGANTEAFF.

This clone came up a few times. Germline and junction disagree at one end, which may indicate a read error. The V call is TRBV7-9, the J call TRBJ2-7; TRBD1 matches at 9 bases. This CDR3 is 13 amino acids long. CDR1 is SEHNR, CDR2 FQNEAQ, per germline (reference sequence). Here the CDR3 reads CASSAAGTGRTDF. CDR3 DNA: TGTGCCAGCAGCGCCGCCGGGACAGGGCGTACCGACTTC.

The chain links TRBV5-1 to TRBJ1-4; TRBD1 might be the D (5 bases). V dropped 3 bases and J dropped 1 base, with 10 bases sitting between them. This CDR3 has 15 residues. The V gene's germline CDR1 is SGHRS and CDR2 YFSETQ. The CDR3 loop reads CASSSNGGTNEKLFF. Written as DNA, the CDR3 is TGCGCCAGCAGCTCGAACGGGGGAACTAATGAAAAACTGTTTTTT. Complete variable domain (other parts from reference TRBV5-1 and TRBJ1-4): KAGVTQTPRYLIKTRGQQVTLSCSPISGHRSVSWYQQTPGQGLQFLFEYFSETQRNKGNFPGRFSGRQFSNSRSEMNVSTLELGDSALYLCASSSNGGTNEKLFFGSGTQLSVL.

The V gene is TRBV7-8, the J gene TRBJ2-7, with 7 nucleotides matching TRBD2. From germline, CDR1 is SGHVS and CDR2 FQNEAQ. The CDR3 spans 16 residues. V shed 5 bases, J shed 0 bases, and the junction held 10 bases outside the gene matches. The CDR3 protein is CASSPISGPTSYEQYF. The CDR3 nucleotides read TGTGCCAGCAGCCCTATTAGCGGGCCGACCTCCTACGAGCAGTACTTC.

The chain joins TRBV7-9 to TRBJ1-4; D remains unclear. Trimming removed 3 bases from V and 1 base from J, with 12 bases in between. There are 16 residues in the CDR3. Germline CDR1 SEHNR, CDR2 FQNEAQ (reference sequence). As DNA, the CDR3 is TGTGCCAGCAGCTTTACCTCCACAAAAACTAATGAAAAACTGTTTTTT. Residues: CASSFTSTKTNEKLFF.

The CDR3 DNA reads TGTGCCAGCAGTTACGAGGGATCGGGCACTGAAGCTTTCTTT. As protein: CASSYEGSGTEAFF. The chain links TRBV6-5 to TRBJ1-1; no clear D. V was clipped by 2 bases and J by 4 bases, with 11 bases between them. CDR3 length equals 14 residues. Germline lookup yields CDR1 MNHEY and CDR2 SVGAGI.

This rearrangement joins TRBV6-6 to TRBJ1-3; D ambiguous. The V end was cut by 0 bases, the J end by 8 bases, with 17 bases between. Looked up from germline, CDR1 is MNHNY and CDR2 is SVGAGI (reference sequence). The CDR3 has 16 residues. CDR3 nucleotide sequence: TGTGCCAGCAGTTACTCGGTCCGCGGGTCGGATGACACCATATATTTT. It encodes CASSYSVRGSDDTIYF.